The sequence of this T cell receptor (beta chain) was determined in a study of cytomegalovirus exposure and HLA in healthy donors. Study-level points and caveats: Overall, roughly 150 TCR beta chains were annotated as cytomegalovirus-associated. CMV antigen specificity of a few CMV-associated chains was confirmed in vitro. Accounts indicate the classifier identified cytomegalovirus status with strong specificity and sensitivity. There were some public TCRs occurring in many donors, but most TCR sequences were rare.

The repertoire was sequenced with immunoSEQ multiplex PCR; TCRdb's copy has only in-frame clones and lacks some. The data contain some 150,000 clones, roughly 86% of them singletons. A note on this clone: Its cognate antigen is unknown.

The sequenced sample was PBMCs. The origin of this receptor is a human donor in good health.

CDR3 sequence: CASSLALGIGELFF. DNA for the CDR3: TGTGCCAGCAGCTTAGCACTAGGCATCGGGGAGCTGTTTTTT. The V call is TRBV11-3, the J call TRBJ2-2; D might be TRBD2 (5 bases). The germline V gene encodes CDR1 SGHNT and CDR2 YENEEA. This CDR3 has 14 amino acids. V lost 1 base, J lost 7 bases, and 10 bases lay in between.